This entry lists 21 T cell receptor beta chains sequenced from one sample in a study of spatial heterogeneity in lung cancer. TCRdb recomputed calls from the 5' RACE reads with MiXCR, one row per CDR3 protein. The table shows over 50,000 distinct CDR3 sequences, with about 5.9% occurring only once. Time point in this sample: sample taken at primary tumor resection. Specimen: PBMCs, collected at surgery. The receptors derive from a female donor with early-stage non-small cell lung cancer.

This clonotype has ten or more counts. The CDR3 coding sequence is TGTGCCACCCGCGCTTGGGACAGGGAGGTCACAGATACGCAGTATTTT. As protein: CATRAWDREVTDTQYF. This chain uses TRBV4-2 with TRBJ2-3; 9 bases are a match to TRBD1. The germline V gene encodes CDR1 LGHNA and CDR2 YNFKEQ. With 10 bases clipped from V and 2 bases from J, the junction kept 13 bases outside the gene matches. The CDR3 loop spans 16 amino acids.

This clonotype has a count of ten or more. The chain is built from TRBV11-2 and TRBJ1-1; D remains unclear. In germline, CDR1 is SGHAT, CDR2 FQNNGV. Trimming cost V 0 bases and J 0 bases, with 8 bases left between them. This CDR3 contains 15 residues. The chain's CDR3 is CASSLEAMVNTEAFF. The DNA for the CDR3 is TGTGCCAGCAGCTTAGAGGCAATGGTGAACACTGAAGCTTTCTTT. Together with reference TRBV11-2 and TRBJ1-1, the CDR3 gives the full variable domain: EAGVAQSPRYKIIEKRQSVAFWCNPISGHATLYWYQQILGQGPKLLIQFQNNGVVDDSQLPKDRFSAERLKGVDSTLKIQPAKLEDSAVYLCASSLEAMVNTEAFFGQGTRLTVV.

The chain carries TRBV24-1 and TRBJ2-3; D gene ambiguous. Per the germline V gene, CDR1 is KGHDR and CDR2 is SFDVKD. The V gene lost 0 bases and the J gene lost 6 bases, with 3 bases spanning the gap. The CDR3 length is 12 residues. CDR3 in amino acids: CATSDLLDTQYF. The CDR3 bases are TGTGCCACCAGTGATTTGCTGGATACGCAGTATTTT.

This clonotype turned up a few times. Here the CDR3 reads CASSQTQISNQPQHF. The CDR3 DNA reads as TGTGCCAGCAGCCAAACACAGATTAGCAATCAGCCCCAGCATTTT. The chain combines TRBV3-1 with TRBJ1-5; the D is unclear. CDR3 length: 15 amino acids. V lost 2 bases, J lost 0 bases, and 8 bases lay in between. Germline assignment: CDR1 LGHDT and CDR2 YNNKEL (reference sequence).

This clonotype appeared many times. The chain has TRBV6-6 and TRBJ2-3, with 8 bases lining up with TRBD2. Germline V gene lookup returns CDR1 MNHNY and CDR2 SVGAGI (reference sequence). This CDR3 spans 15 amino acids. V lost 4 bases, J lost 3 bases, and 6 bases stayed unmatched. The CDR3 DNA follows: TGTGCCAGCAGTTCCTCCGGGAGGGAGACAGATACGCAGTATTTT. This translates into CASSSSGRETDTQYF.

This clonotype has only a few counts. The chain recombines TRBV11-2 with TRBJ1-2; D ambiguous. Deletions cut 3 bases from V and 7 bases from J, with 9 bases between. This CDR3 spans 12 amino acids. The germline V gene encodes CDR1 SGHAT and CDR2 FQNNGV. The chain's CDR3 is CASSLGRPGYTF. CDR3 in DNA: TGTGCCAGCAGCTTGGGCAGGCCTGGCTACACCTTC. The full variable domain, with the rest looked up from reference TRBV11-2 and TRBJ1-2, is EAGVAQSPRYKIIEKRQSVAFWCNPISGHATLYWYQQILGQGPKLLIQFQNNGVVDDSQLPKDRFSAERLKGVDSTLKIQPAKLEDSAVYLCASSLGRPGYTFGSGTRLTVV.

This clonotype came up many times. V is TRBV29-1 and J is TRBJ2-3; D may be TRBD2 (5 bases). V lost 6 bases and J lost 5, with 6 bases in between. Germline CDR1 is SQVTM and CDR2 is ANQGSEA. The CDR3 contains 10 residues. CDR3 sequence (DNA): TGCAGCGTCGAGGGAGATACGCAGTATTTT. Translation: CSVEGDTQYF.

This clonotype has at least ten counts. The J gene is TRBJ1-2, the V gene TRBV12-3 or TRBV12-4; D is possibly TRBD1 (6 bases). This CDR3 spans 16 amino acids. V was shortened by 1 base and J by 0 bases, with 12 bases between the two germline ends. Here the CDR3 DNA reads TGTGCCAGCAGTTTAGGGTACAGGGACGCTAACTATGGCTACACCTTC. Translation: CASSLGYRDANYGYTF.

The genes are TRBV5-1 and TRBJ1-1; 7 bases fit TRBD1. The germline CDR1 and CDR2 sequences are SGHRS and YFSETQ. The ends lost 4 bases at V and 3 bases at J; junction bases unmatched: 12. The CDR3 runs 16 residues. The DNA of the CDR3 is TGCGCCAGCAGCCCGCGACAGGGACAGTCGGACACTGAAGCTTTCTTT. Its protein product is CASSPRQGQSDTEAFF. The full variable domain, rest sourced from reference TRBV5-1 and TRBJ1-1, is KAGVTQTPRYLIKTRGQQVTLSCSPISGHRSVSWYQQTPGQGLQFLFEYFSETQRNKGNFPGRFSGRQFSNSRSEMNVSTLELGDSALYLCASSPRQGQSDTEAFFGQGTRLTVV.

This clonotype was found a few times. V and J are TRBV12-3 or TRBV12-4 and TRBJ1-1, with D uncertain. Trimming removed 5 bases from V and 4 bases from J, with 11 bases in between. The CDR3 sequence is 13 residues long. The CDR3 DNA follows: TGTGCCAGCAGTCTCGGGTTCCCCACTGAAGCTTTCTTT. Amino acids: CASSLGFPTEAFF.

In its sample, this clonotype was seen a few times. Here the CDR3 DNA reads TGTGCCAGCAGTTGGGCCGGGGCTTCACTCTACGAGCAGTACTTC. Its protein is CASSWAGASLYEQYF. V gene TRBV28 combines with J gene TRBJ2-7; D may match TRBD1 or TRBD2 (5 bases each). The ends were cut back, 4 bases at V and 3 bases at J, with 16 bases in the middle. Germline V gene sequence: CDR1 MDHEN, CDR2 SYDVKM. The CDR3 spans 15 residues.

V gene TRBV5-1 combines with J gene TRBJ2-1; no clear D gene. CDR1 and CDR2 from the germline V gene are SGHRS and YFSETQ. With 0 bases removed from V and 1 base from J, the gap between germline ends came to 14 bases. CDR3 size: 17 residues. CDR3 residues: CASSLETRRWSYNEQFF. The CDR3, as DNA: TGCGCCAGCAGCTTGGAGACGAGGCGGTGGTCCTACAATGAGCAGTTCTTC.

This clonotype was recorded a few times. This rearrangement joins TRBV3-1 to TRBJ1-5; no clear D. In germline, CDR1 is LGHDT, CDR2 YNNKEL (reference sequence). CDR3 size: 15 residues. The germline V and J ends were trimmed by 0 bases and 7 bases, with 13 bases remaining between them. This CDR3 is CASSQDIGRGQPQHF. Written as DNA, the CDR3 is TGTGCCAGCAGCCAAGATATCGGACGCGGCCAGCCCCAGCATTTT.

Ten or more counts support this clonotype. The chain combines TRBV5-1 with TRBJ1-1; 9 bases agree with TRBD1. Trimming removed 4 bases from V and 3 bases from J; junction bases left unmatched: 7. This CDR3 comprises 15 residues. Germline lookup yields CDR1 SGHRS and CDR2 YFSETQ. The CDR3 sequence: CASSPDRGWDTEAFF. The CDR3 DNA reads as TGCGCCAGCAGCCCGGACAGGGGTTGGGACACTGAAGCTTTCTTT. Full variable domain (remainder filled in from reference TRBV5-1 and TRBJ1-1): KAGVTQTPRYLIKTRGQQVTLSCSPISGHRSVSWYQQTPGQGLQFLFEYFSETQRNKGNFPGRFSGRQFSNSRSEMNVSTLELGDSALYLCASSPDRGWDTEAFFGQGTRLTVV.

Ten or more counts support this clonotype. V is TRBV5-1 and J is TRBJ1-2, with a tentative D call TRBD1 (5 bases). This CDR3 region has 13 residues. Trimming cost V 4 bases and J 1 base, with 8 bases left between them. Germline V gives CDR1 SGHRS, CDR2 YFSETQ. CDR3 protein: CASSVGGNYGYTF. CDR3 bases: TGCGCCAGCAGCGTGGGGGGTAACTATGGCTACACCTTC.

This clonotype occurred a few times. The rearrangement links TRBV5-6 to TRBJ1-2, with TRBD1 matching 7 bases. This CDR3 region has 19 residues. Trimming cost V 4 bases and J 8 bases; bases outside gene matches: 26. Per the germline V gene, CDR1 is SGHDT and CDR2 is YYEEEE. The CDR3 protein is CASSQTASRQGNPLSGYTF. CDR3 bases: TGTGCCAGCAGCCAAACTGCCAGCCGACAGGGCAACCCGCTATCCGGCTACACCTTC.

This clonotype was detected ten times or more. The rearrangement joins TRBV12-3 or TRBV12-4 to TRBJ2-7; TRBD1 matches at 8 bases. With 1 base clipped from V and 7 bases from J, the junction kept 6 bases outside the gene matches. The CDR3 is 14 residues long. The CDR3 nucleotides are TGTGCCAGCAGTTTAGACAGGGGGTACCCTGAGCAGTACTTC. This sequence encodes CASSLDRGYPEQYF.

In this sample, this clonotype turned up many times. This sequence joins TRBV10-3 and TRBJ1-4, with 9 bases that match TRBD1. Germline V gene data show CDR1 as ENHRY and CDR2 as SYGVKD. The CDR3 is 14 amino acids. The junction had 4 bases not matched to a gene; V was cut back by 6 bases and J by 5 bases. The DNA for the CDR3 is TGTGCCATCAGGGGGGACAGGGAGAATGAAAAACTGTTTTTT. Its protein is CAIRGDRENEKLFF.

The chain recombines TRBV5-1 with TRBJ1-6; a weak D match, TRBD1 (5 bases). V gave up 0 bases and J gave up 3 bases, with 13 bases separating them. Germline-derived CDR1 and CDR2 are SGHRS and YFSETQ. The CDR3 totals 17 residues. The DNA for the CDR3 is TGCGCCAGCAGCTTGGCAGACCCCGACAGCTATAATTCACCCCTCCACTTT. Translating it yields CASSLADPDSYNSPLHF.

In its sample, this clonotype was seen many times. J is TRBJ2-2 and V is TRBV7-2; D is undetermined. CDR3 length equals 13 residues. Germline V CDR1 and CDR2: SGHTA, FQGNSA. Deletions cut 4 bases from V and 3 bases from J, with 6 bases between. CDR3 nucleotide sequence: TGTGCCAGCAGCTCGACATACACCGGGGAGCTGTTTTTT. Protein product: CASSSTYTGELFF.

The rearrangement joins TRBV6-1 to TRBJ2-7, with D maybe TRBD1 (5 bases). The germline CDR1 and CDR2 sequences are MNHNS and SASEGT. The germline V and J ends were trimmed by 5 bases and 2 bases, with 19 bases remaining between them. This CDR3 region has 16 residues. In DNA, the CDR3 is TGTGCCAGCAGTATGGGTAGGGGAAGAGGCGCCTACGAGCAGTACGTC. Protein sequence: CASSMGRGRGAYEQYV.